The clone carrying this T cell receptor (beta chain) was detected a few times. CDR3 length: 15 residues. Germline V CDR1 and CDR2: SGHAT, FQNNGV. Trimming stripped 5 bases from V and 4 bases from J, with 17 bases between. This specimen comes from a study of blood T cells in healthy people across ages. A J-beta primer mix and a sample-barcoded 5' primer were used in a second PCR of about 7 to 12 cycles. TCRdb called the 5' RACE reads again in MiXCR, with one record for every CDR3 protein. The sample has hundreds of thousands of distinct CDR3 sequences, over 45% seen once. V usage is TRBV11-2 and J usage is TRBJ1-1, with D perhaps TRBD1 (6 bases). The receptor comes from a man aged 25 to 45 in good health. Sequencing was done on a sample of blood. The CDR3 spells CASSARQDRTTEAFF. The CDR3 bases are TGTGCCAGCAGCGCGCGACAGGACCGGACCACTGAAGCTTTCTTT.